Described below is a single TCR beta chain sequence and its context. The CDR3 is 13 amino acids. CDR1 is MGHDK and CDR2 is SYGVNS in the germline V gene. The data belong to a study of T cells expressing NK-cell markers. 5'RACE template switching built TCR beta cDNA with unique molecular identifiers. TCRdb derives one entry per CDR3 protein from the 5' RACE reads, leaving out DNA. The sample includes 500,000 to 600,000 distinct CDR3 sequences. This chain links TRBV25-1 with TRBJ2-4. The sequenced sample was blood T cells: a sorted CD56 or NKG2C T cell subset, CD4+ or CD8+ T cells, or bulk PBMC T cells (not recorded which). This receptor was identified in a man younger than 35 in good health. CDR3 protein: CASKDLAKNIQYF. Full variable domain (rest looked up from reference TRBV25-1 and TRBJ2-4): EADIYQTPRYLVIGTGKKITLECSQTMGHDKMYWYQQDPGMELHLIHYSYGVNSTEKGDLSSESTVSRIRTEHFPLTLESARPSHTSQYLCASKDLAKNIQYFGAGTRLSVL.